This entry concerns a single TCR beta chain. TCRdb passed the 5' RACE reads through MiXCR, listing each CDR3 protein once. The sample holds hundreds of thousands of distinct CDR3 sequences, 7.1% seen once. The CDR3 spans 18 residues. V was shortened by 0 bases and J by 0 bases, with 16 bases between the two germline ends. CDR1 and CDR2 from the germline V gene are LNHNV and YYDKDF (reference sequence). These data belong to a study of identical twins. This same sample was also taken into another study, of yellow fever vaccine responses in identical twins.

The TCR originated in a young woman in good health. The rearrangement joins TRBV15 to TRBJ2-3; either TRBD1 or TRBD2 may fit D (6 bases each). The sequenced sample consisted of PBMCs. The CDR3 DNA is TGTGCCACCAGCAGAGATTGGGGGGCGCTAACTAGCACAGATACGCAGTATTTT. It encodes CATSRDWGALTSTDTQYF.